This TCR beta chain was retrieved from a study of blood T cell repertoires in COVID-19. Study summary: COVID-19 samples collected from the United States, Italy and Spain covered acute and convalescent phases. The analysed material was cDNA or gDNA that came from T cells, B-cell-depleted T cells, or PBMCs.

Enrollment of patients from Seattle took place during active infection, with longitudinal follow-up. This clone was counted once. After removal of 6 bases from V and 0 bases from J, the junction contained 7 bases not matched to a gene. The CDR3 sequence is 15 residues long. Germline CDR1 is MNHEY and CDR2 is SVGAGI. Using immunoSEQ multiplex PCR, the repertoire was profiled, and TCRdb retains in-frame clones only, with some absent. The data hold over 200,000 clones, with roughly 90% observed a single time. The V call is TRBV6-5, the J call TRBJ1-1; 7 nucleotides agree with TRBD1. The specimen sequenced was peripheral blood. The TCR sequence derives from a man aged 55 to 69 with COVID-19, enrolled during active disease. CDR3 amino acids: CASSPSTGMNTEAFF. As DNA, the CDR3 is TGTGCCAGCAGCCCATCGACAGGGATGAACACTGAAGCTTTCTTT.